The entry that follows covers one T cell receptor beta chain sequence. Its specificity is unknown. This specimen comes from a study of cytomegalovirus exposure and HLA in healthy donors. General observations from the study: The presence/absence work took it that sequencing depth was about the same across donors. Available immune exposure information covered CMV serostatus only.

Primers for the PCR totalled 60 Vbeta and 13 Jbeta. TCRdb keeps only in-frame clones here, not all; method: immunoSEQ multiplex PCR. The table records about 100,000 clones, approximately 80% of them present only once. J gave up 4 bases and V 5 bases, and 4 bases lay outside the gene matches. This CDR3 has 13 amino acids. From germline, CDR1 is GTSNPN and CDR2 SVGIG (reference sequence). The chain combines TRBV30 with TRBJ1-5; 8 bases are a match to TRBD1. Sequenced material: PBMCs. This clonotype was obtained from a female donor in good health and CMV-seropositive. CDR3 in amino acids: CAWGQGANQPQHF. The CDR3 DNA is TGTGCCTGGGGACAGGGAGCAAATCAGCCCCAGCATTTT.